What follows are 25 T cell receptor beta chains derived from one specimen sequenced in a study of neoadjuvant anti-PD-1 for oral cavity cancer. Here immunoSEQ multiplex PCR was the method, and the copy in TCRdb shows in-frame clones only, minus some. The data hold 55,000 to 75,000 clones, with 65% to 85% observed a single time. The starting material was PBMCs, obtained before nivolumab (anti-PD-1) treatment. The receptors come from a person aged 35-80 years with oral cavity squamous cell carcinoma.

The genes are TRBV27 and TRBJ1-2; 12 positions match TRBD1. The J segment lost 2 bases and the V segment lost 5 bases, leaving 6 bases of the junction unmatched. The CDR3 totals 16 residues. Germline CDR1 is MNHEY and CDR2 is SMNVEV (reference sequence). CDR3 sequence: CASSGDRGRANYGYTF. CDR3 in DNA: TGTGCCAGCAGTGGGGACAGGGGGCGCGCCAACTATGGCTACACCTTC.

The chain recombines TRBV5-8 with TRBJ2-4; a possible D gene is TRBD2 (5 bases). The germline V gene encodes CDR1 SGHTS and CDR2 YDEGEE. This CDR3 region has 15 residues. Trimming stripped 1 base from V and 0 bases from J, with 8 bases between. The CDR3 is CASSLRRIAKNIQYF. Here the CDR3 DNA reads TGTGCCAGCAGCTTGAGGAGGATAGCCAAAAACATTCAGTACTTC.

The V gene is TRBV19, the J gene TRBJ2-5; no reliable D call. The V end lost 4 bases, the J end lost 1 base, and 13 bases lay between the germline ends. Germline CDR1 and CDR2: LNHDA and SQIVND (reference sequence). The CDR3 totals 15 residues. The chain's CDR3 is CASSNFGFSQETQYF. The CDR3 DNA follows: TGTGCCAGTAGTAACTTCGGATTTTCCCAAGAGACCCAGTACTTC.

This chain links TRBV30 with TRBJ1-1, with unresolved D. The CDR3 sequence is 13 residues long. Trimming took 2 bases from V and 1 from J, leaving 8 bases between them. CDR1 is GTSNPN and CDR2 is SVGIG in the germline V gene (reference sequence). This chain's CDR3 is CAWSSGRNTEAFF. The CDR3 DNA reads as TGTGCCTGGAGTAGTGGGAGGAACACTGAAGCTTTCTTT.

This clone was seen ten or more times. The chain is built from TRBV29-1 and TRBJ1-2, with 8 positions matching TRBD1. Trimming at V came to 7 bases and at J to 6 bases, leaving 7 bases not matched to a gene. The CDR3 length is 12 residues. Germline V gene data show CDR1 as SQVTM and CDR2 as ANQGSEA. CDR3 sequence (DNA): TGCAGCGCCCAGGGGGCTTTTGATGGCTACACCTTC. This codes for CSAQGAFDGYTF.

V usage is TRBV9 and J usage is TRBJ2-7, with D possibly matching TRBD2 (6 bases). Germline CDR1 reads SGDLS; CDR2 reads YYNGEE. CDR3 length: 15 residues. Deletions cut 4 bases from V and 2 bases from J, with 16 bases between. The DNA of the CDR3 is TGTGCCAGCAGCCCTCTCTCGGGACTGGCCTACGAGCAGTACTTC. Protein product: CASSPLSGLAYEQYF.

This clone has only one observation. This chain connects TRBV27 to TRBJ2-2; the D is unclear. The CDR3 loop spans 14 amino acids. The germline CDR1 and CDR2 sequences are MNHEY and SMNVEV (reference sequence). V was clipped by 6 bases and J by 8 bases, with 16 bases between them. Here the CDR3 DNA reads TGTGCCAGCAGACCCCGTATTGTACCTGGGGAGCTGTTTTTT. This gives the protein CASRPRIVPGELFF.

The V gene is TRBV5-8, the J gene TRBJ2-5; maybe TRBD2 (5 bases). V lost 5 bases and J 1 base, leaving 9 bases between the germline ends. The CDR3 consists of 13 residues. Germline V gene sequence: CDR1 SGHTS, CDR2 YDEGEE. CDR3 sequence: CASRDWAQETQYF. Here the CDR3 DNA reads TGTGCCAGCAGGGACTGGGCCCAAGAGACCCAGTACTTC. The complete variable domain, with remaining parts taken from reference TRBV5-8 and TRBJ2-5, reads EAGVTQSPTHLIKTRGQQATLRCSPISGHTSVYWYQQALGLGLQFLLWYDEGEERNRGNFPPRFSGRQFPNYSSELNVNALELEDSALYLCASRDWAQETQYFGPGTRLLVL.

The CDR3 nucleotides read TGTGCCAGCACCTTCCTTGGGACATCGAACACCGGGGAGCTGTTTTTT. Its protein is CASTFLGTSNTGELFF. The rearrangement links TRBV7-8 to TRBJ2-2; D perhaps matches TRBD1 (6 bases). Germline CDR1 SGHVS, CDR2 FQNEAQ. V lost 7 bases and J 0 bases, leaving 15 bases between the germline ends. The length of the CDR3 is 16 residues.

The chain is built from TRBV5-8 and TRBJ1-3, with no clear D. Per germline, CDR1 SGHTS and CDR2 YDEGEE. Trimming removed 2 bases from V and 0 bases from J, with 9 bases in between. CDR3 size: 15 residues. CDR3 protein: CASSFKSFSGNTIYF. CDR3 nucleotide sequence: TGTGCCAGCAGCTTTAAGTCCTTCTCTGGAAACACCATATATTTT.

This chain links TRBV5-6 with TRBJ2-3; weak D call: TRBD1 (6 bases). Looked up from germline, CDR1 is SGHDT and CDR2 is YYEEEE. V lost 1 base and J 2 bases, leaving 11 bases between the germline ends. The CDR3 length is 15 residues. CDR3 amino acids: CASSLRGINTDTQYF. CDR3 DNA sequence: TGTGCCAGCAGCTTGAGGGGGATTAACACAGATACGCAGTATTTT.

This clone counts as medium-sized. The chain joins TRBV4-1 to TRBJ1-3; no clear D gene. The CDR3 has 17 residues. The germline V gene has CDR1 MGHRA and CDR2 YSYEKL. Trimming stripped 0 bases from V and 3 bases from J, with 15 bases between. CDR3 residues: CASSQDKDGSNGNTIYF. CDR3 nucleotide sequence: TGCGCCAGCAGCCAAGATAAGGACGGCTCGAATGGAAACACCATATATTTT.

The rearrangement joins TRBV9 to TRBJ2-2; D unresolved. The V end was cut by 2 bases, the J end by 2 bases, with 7 bases between. The CDR3 covers 14 residues. Germline assignment: CDR1 SGDLS and CDR2 YYNGEE. CDR3 in amino acids: CASSVLLNTGELFF. The CDR3 DNA reads as TGTGCCAGCAGCGTCCTCCTTAACACCGGGGAGCTGTTTTTT.

The V and J genes are TRBV5-6 and TRBJ1-3; D is undetermined. The V end was cut by 0 bases, the J end by 5 bases, with 12 bases between. This CDR3 is 15 amino acids long. From germline, CDR1 is SGHDT and CDR2 YYEEEE. In DNA, the CDR3 is TGTGCCAGCAGCTTGGTGGGGATTGGAAGAAACACCATATATTTT. Residues: CASSLVGIGRNTIYF. The variable domain in full, with the rest retrieved from reference TRBV5-6 and TRBJ1-3, is DAGVTQSPTHLIKTRGQQVTLRCSPKSGHDTVSWYQQALGQGPQFIFQYYEEEERQRGNFPDRFSGHQFPNYSSELNVNALLLGDSALYLCASSLVGIGRNTIYFGEGSWLTVV.

The chain's CDR3 is CASSGAGPTDTQYF. CDR3 bases: TGCGCCAGCAGTGGGGCAGGGCCCACAGATACGCAGTATTTT. The gene calls are TRBV10-2 and TRBJ2-3; D is perhaps TRBD1 (5 bases). Germline-derived CDR1 and CDR2 are WSHSY and SAAADI. The CDR3 spans 14 residues. V was pared by 4 bases and J by 2 bases, with 10 bases between.

The chain couples TRBV5-1 to TRBJ1-4; maybe TRBD1 (6 bases). The CDR3 extends over 19 amino acids. The germline V gene has CDR1 SGHRS and CDR2 YFSETQ. V was pared by 4 bases and J by 0 bases, with 22 bases between. The CDR3 reads CASSRKGQANGATNEKLFF. The CDR3 DNA is TGCGCCAGCAGCCGTAAGGGACAAGCTAACGGTGCAACTAATGAAAAACTGTTTTTT.

The rearrangement joins TRBV6-6 to TRBJ1-2; D is undetermined. Deletions cut 3 bases from V and 4 bases from J, with 9 bases between. CDR1 MNHNY and CDR2 SVGAGI come from the germline V gene (reference sequence). This CDR3 contains 13 residues. CDR3 coding DNA: TGTGCCAGCAGTTATGGGTCGGGCTATGGCTACACCTTC. It encodes CASSYGSGYGYTF.

The genes are TRBV7-2 and TRBJ1-2; D call uncertain. Germline V gene lookup returns CDR1 SGHTA and CDR2 FQGNSA. The CDR3 consists of 14 residues. The V and J ends lost 5 bases and 0 bases respectively, with 10 bases between them. The CDR3 protein is CASSPEPSNYGYTF. CDR3 coding DNA: TGTGCCAGCAGCCCCGAACCGTCTAACTATGGCTACACCTTC.

The chain uses TRBV5-6 and TRBJ1-4; unclear D gene. This CDR3 spans 12 amino acids. The germline gives CDR1 SGHDT, CDR2 YYEEEE. Trimming removed 5 bases at V and 5 bases at J, with 7 bases between. This chain's CDR3 is CASSYGNEKLFF. CDR3 in DNA: TGTGCCAGCAGTTACGGGAATGAAAAACTGTTTTTT.

V and J are TRBV21-1 and TRBJ1-6; the table names TRBD1, a call not compared with the DNA. TRBV21-1 is a documented pseudogene. The CDR3 spans 13 residues. DNA of the CDR3: TGTGCCAGTAAAGGACAGGGTGGTTCACCCCTCCACTTT. Translating it yields CASKGQGGSPLHF.

The genes are TRBV9 and TRBJ1-1, with TRBD1 matching over 7 bases. The V gene's germline CDR1 is SGDLS and CDR2 YYNGEE. V lost 3 bases to trimming and J lost 1 base; unmatched junction nucleotides: 3. The CDR3 covers 14 residues. As DNA, the CDR3 is TGTGCCAGCAGCGCGGGACAGCCGAACACTGAAGCTTTCTTT. It translates to CASSAGQPNTEAFF.

This chain links TRBV11-3 with TRBJ1-2; the D is unclear. V lost 4 bases and J lost 14, with 5 bases in between. CDR3 length: 8 residues. In germline, CDR1 is SGHNT, CDR2 YENEEA. The CDR3, as DNA: TGTGCCAGCAGCTGCCGTACCTTC. Translated, it gives CASSCRTF. Supplemented by reference TRBV11-3 and TRBJ1-2, the full variable domain reads EAGVVQSPRYKIIEKKQPVAFWCNPISGHNTLYWYLQNLGQGPELLIRYENEEAVDDSQLPKDRFSAERLKGVDSTLKIQPAELGDSAVYLCASSCRTFGSGTRLTVV.

The chain has TRBV9 and TRBJ1-4, with a possible D match to TRBD1 (5 bases). V shed 0 bases and J shed 7 bases, with 13 bases lying between them. Germline CDR1 is SGDLS and CDR2 is YYNGEE. The CDR3 is 15 residues long. CDR3: CASSVAGTSGEKLFF. CDR3 nucleotides: TGTGCCAGCAGCGTAGCCGGGACTTCGGGTGAAAAACTGTTTTTT. The variable domain in full, completed from reference TRBV9 and TRBJ1-4, reads DSGVTQTPKHLITATGQRVTLRCSPRSGDLSVYWYQQSLDQGLQFLIQYYNGEERAKGNILERFSAQQFPDLHSELNLSSLELGDSALYFCASSVAGTSGEKLFFGSGTQLSVL.

The chain links TRBV6-5 to TRBJ1-2; D is possibly TRBD1 (6 bases). The germline V gene encodes CDR1 MNHEY and CDR2 SVGAGI. The CDR3 length is 15 residues. The V end was cut by 5 bases, the J end by 4 bases, with 17 bases between. CDR3 nucleotide sequence: TGTGCCAGCAGTCCCTTGACAGGCCGGGCCTATGGCTACACCTTC. Its translation is CASSPLTGRAYGYTF.

V and J are TRBV18 and TRBJ2-3; D unresolved. CDR1 is KGHSH, CDR2 LQKENI, per germline. Trimming removed 6 bases at V and 8 bases at J, with 15 bases between. The CDR3 is made up of 13 amino acids. The CDR3 loop reads CASSANTAPTQYF. In DNA, the CDR3 is TGTGCCAGCTCCGCAAACACCGCGCCTACGCAGTATTTT. The entire variable domain, with the rest obtained from reference TRBV18 and TRBJ2-3, is as follows: NAGVMQNPRHLVRRRGQEARLRCSPMKGHSHVYWYRQLPEEGLKFMVYLQKENIIDESGMPKERFSAEFPKEGPSILRIQQVVRGDSAAYFCASSANTAPTQYFGPGTRLTVL.